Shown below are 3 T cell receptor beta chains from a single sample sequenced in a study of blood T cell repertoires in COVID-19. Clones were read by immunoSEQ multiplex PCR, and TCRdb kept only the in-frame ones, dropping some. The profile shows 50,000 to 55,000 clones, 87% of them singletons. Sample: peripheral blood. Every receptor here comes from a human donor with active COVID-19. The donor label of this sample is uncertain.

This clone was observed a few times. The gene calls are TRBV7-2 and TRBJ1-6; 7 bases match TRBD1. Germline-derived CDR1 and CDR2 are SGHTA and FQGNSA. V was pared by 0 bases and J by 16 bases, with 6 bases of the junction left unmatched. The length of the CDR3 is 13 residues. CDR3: CASSLAGTDPLHF. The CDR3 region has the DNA TGTGCCAGCAGCTTAGCTGGGACAGATCCTCTCCACTTT.

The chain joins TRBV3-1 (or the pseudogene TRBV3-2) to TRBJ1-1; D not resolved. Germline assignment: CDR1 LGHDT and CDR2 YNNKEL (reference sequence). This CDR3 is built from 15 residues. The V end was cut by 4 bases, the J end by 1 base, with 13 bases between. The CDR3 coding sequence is TGTGCCAGCAGCCGCTTATTCGTGAGGAACACTGAAGCTTTCTTT. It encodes CASSRLFVRNTEAFF.

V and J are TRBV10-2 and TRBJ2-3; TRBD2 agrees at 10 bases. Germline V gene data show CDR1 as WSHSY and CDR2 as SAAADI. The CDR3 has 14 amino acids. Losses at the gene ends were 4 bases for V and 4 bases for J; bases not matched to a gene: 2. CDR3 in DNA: TGCGCCAGCAGTGTTAGCGGGGGGCCAGATACGCAGTATTTT. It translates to CASSVSGGPDTQYF.